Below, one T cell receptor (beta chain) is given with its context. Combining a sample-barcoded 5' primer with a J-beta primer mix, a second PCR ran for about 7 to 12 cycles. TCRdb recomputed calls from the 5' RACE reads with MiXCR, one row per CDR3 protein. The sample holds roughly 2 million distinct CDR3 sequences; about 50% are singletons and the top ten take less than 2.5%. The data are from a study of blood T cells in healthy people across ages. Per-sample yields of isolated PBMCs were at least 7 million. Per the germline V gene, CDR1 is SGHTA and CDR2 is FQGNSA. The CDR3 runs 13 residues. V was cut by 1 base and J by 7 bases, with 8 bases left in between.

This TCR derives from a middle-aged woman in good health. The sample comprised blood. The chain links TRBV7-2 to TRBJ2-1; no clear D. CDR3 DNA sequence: TGTGCCAGCAGCTTAGAAGTCAGAAATGAGCAGTTCTTC. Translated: CASSLEVRNEQFF.